What follows is one T cell receptor beta chain and its context. Its antigen remains unknown. These data originate in a study of identical twins. Study results and limitations: Insertions were fewer in abundant cord blood beta clonotypes, whereas memory repertoires showed none of this pattern.

Each CDR3 protein is one row after TCRdb ran MiXCR on the 5' RACE reads. This sample carries approximately 500,000 distinct CDR3 sequences, 20% to 25% of them seen once, and the ten largest clones take approximately 2.9%. This CDR3 comprises 14 residues. Per germline, CDR1 SGHRS and CDR2 YFSETQ. The V gene lost 4 bases and the J gene lost 3 bases, with 14 bases spanning the gap. These same data were also listed under a study on T cells expressing NK-cell markers.

The specimen was CD4+ T cells sorted from blood. This clonotype was sampled from a woman under 30 in good health. The chain is built from TRBV5-1 and TRBJ2-7; D gene unclear. The CDR3 is CASSAGPKDYEQYF. As DNA, the CDR3 is TGCGCCAGCAGCGCCGGACCCAAAGACTACGAGCAGTACTTC.